This T cell receptor beta chain was observed in a study of T-cell reconstitution after alpha-beta-depleted transplantation in children (dated by TCRdb to the mid-2010s). For context, the study as a whole: The study quantitatively tracked T-cell immune reconstitution after TCRalphabeta/CD19-depleted allogeneic hematopoietic cell transplantation in children using TCR repertoire profiling.

Library preparation employed PCR. Sequencing used an Illumina HiSeq 2500. Molecular barcoding was employed in the preparation of TCR libraries, with unique molecular identifiers being used to normalize TCRbeta repertoire quantification. Starting from the raw public reads, TCRdb applied fastp trimming at Q25, assembled clones with MiXCR and retained in-frame beta chains. When rows share a CDR3 protein, they turn into one entry using the most common DNA and genes. This sample lists about 360,000 distinct CDR3 sequences; 13% were detected once. The top ten clonotypes cover around 4.5% of the sample. This clonotype was seen at least ten times. Its binding antigen is unknown. Qualities for individual bases were not recorded, and no much larger clone is one base off. V drops 4 bases and J drops 6 bases, leaving 10 bases in between. The germline V gene (reference sequence) yields SEHNR for CDR1 and FQNEAQ for CDR2. The cysteine opens and the phenylalanine closes a CDR3 of 12 amino acids. The CDR3 DNA has 36 bases and is translated from base 1.

This TCR was sampled from a human donor who donated a stem cell graft to a child with Fanconi anemia. The chain employs TRBV7-9 and TRBJ2-7; the D gene lacks a confident call. This specimen consisted of PBMCs, obtained from the stem cell graft. The CDR3 protein: CASSSGEVEQYF. The DNA is TGTGCCAGCAGCTCCGGAGAGGTCGAGCAGTACTTC.